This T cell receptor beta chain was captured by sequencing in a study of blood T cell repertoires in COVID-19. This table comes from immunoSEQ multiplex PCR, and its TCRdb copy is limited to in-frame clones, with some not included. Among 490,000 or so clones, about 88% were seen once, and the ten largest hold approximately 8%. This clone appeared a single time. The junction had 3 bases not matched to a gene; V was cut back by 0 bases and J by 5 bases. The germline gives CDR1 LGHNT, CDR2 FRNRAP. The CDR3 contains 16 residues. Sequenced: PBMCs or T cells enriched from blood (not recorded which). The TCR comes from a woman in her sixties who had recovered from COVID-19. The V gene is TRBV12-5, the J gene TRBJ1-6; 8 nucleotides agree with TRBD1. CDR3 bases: TGTGCTAGTGGTTTGGTAAGGACAGGGAATAATTCACCCCTCCACTTT. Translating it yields CASGLVRTGNNSPLHF.